This T cell receptor (beta chain) was recovered during a study of tumor and adjacent non-tumor tissue in lung cancer. Study-wide results and caveats: Top 100 clones took a larger repertoire share in normal lung. Tumor TCR diversity, when higher, was linked to shorter survival.

CDR1 is DFQATT and CDR2 is SNEGSKA in the germline V gene (reference sequence). The CDR3 spans 15 residues. No cell sorting was done before RNA was extracted from the tissue. This non-tumor lung sample came from over 3 cm beyond the tumor edge. This clonotype was counted only a few times. Its antigen is unidentified. This may be a read error, as it is one base from a much larger clone. The library came from three nested PCR rounds adapted from ARM-PCR protocols. TCRdb fed the multiplex PCR reads into MiXCR, producing one record per CDR3 protein. The sample carries around 80,000 distinct CDR3 sequences, roughly 80% recorded once.

This chain uses TRBV20-1 with TRBJ2-1; TRBD1 agrees at 9 bases. The clonotype comes from a man between 60 and 70 years old with non-small cell lung cancer. The sequencing sample was made of distant non-tumor lung tissue. For the CDR3, the DNA is TGCAGTGTTAGATGGGGACAGGGTTGGGCCAATGAGCAGTTCTTC. It encodes CSVRWGQGWANEQFF.